One and the same sample provided the 31 T cell receptor beta chains below, sequenced in a study of molecular identifiers for immune sequencing clone quantification. MiXCR, run by TCRdb on the PCR reads, gives a single entry per CDR3 protein. There are under 650,000 distinct CDR3 sequences in the sample; roughly 21% occur only once, and around 0.86% lies in the top ten. The sample taken for sequencing was naive CD8+ T cells from blood, with Jurkat cell RNA spiked in. The subset: FACS-sorted CD8+CD4-CCR7+CD45RA+ naive T cells. The receptors shown here come from a human donor in good health. Some libraries in this study had Jurkat cell RNA spiked in.

This clonotype was counted a few times. J is TRBJ2-3 and V is TRBV7-8; TRBD1 might be the D (6 bases). V was clipped by 1 base and J by 4 bases, with 15 bases between them. The CDR3 has 16 residues. CDR1 is SGHVS and CDR2 is FQNEAQ in the germline V gene. The CDR3 protein is CASSLGSWTVADTQYF. The CDR3 bases are TGTGCCAGCAGCTTAGGCTCTTGGACAGTCGCAGATACGCAGTATTTT.

The sample holds many counts of this clonotype. The V gene is TRBV25-1, the J gene TRBJ1-2; D remains unclear. V was trimmed by 1 base and J by 7 bases, leaving 10 bases between them. CDR3 length equals 13 residues. The germline CDR1 and CDR2 sequences are MGHDK and SYGVNS. The CDR3 nucleotides read TGTGCCAGCAGTGAATTCGGAGGAGCTGGCTACACCTTC. It is translated as CASSEFGGAGYTF.

This clonotype was found many times. The rearrangement links TRBV6-2 or TRBV6-3 to TRBJ2-7, with D unclear. The V gene lost 7 bases and the J gene lost 5 bases, with 12 bases spanning the gap. CDR1 is MNHEY, CDR2 SVGEGT, per germline. This CDR3 has 12 amino acids. The CDR3 spells CASTLGPHEQYF. CDR3 in DNA: TGTGCCAGCACCCTCGGGCCCCACGAGCAGTACTTC.

Only a few counts were recorded for this clonotype. CDR3 region: CAWEIHRNTGELFF. The CDR3, as DNA: TGTGCCTGGGAAATCCATAGAAACACCGGGGAGCTGTTTTTT. The chain links TRBV30 to TRBJ2-2; no firm D call. V was cut by 5 bases and J by 2 bases, with 12 bases left in between. The CDR3 runs to 14 residues. In germline, CDR1 is GTSNPN, CDR2 SVGIG (reference sequence).

The V call is TRBV4-3, the J call TRBJ1-2; D not certain. Trimming took 0 bases from V and 3 from J, leaving 17 bases between them. This CDR3 has 17 residues. Looked up from germline, CDR1 is LGHNA and CDR2 is YSLEER. The DNA of the CDR3 is TGCGCCAGCAGCCAAGATCTTACCGCCGATTTAGACTATGGCTACACCTTC. Translating gives CASSQDLTADLDYGYTF.

About this clonotype: A much more abundant neighbour one base away suggests this may be a read error. CDR3 sequence (DNA): TGTGCCAGCAGCTTAGGTGCGAGGGCGTCGGAGACCCAGTACTTC. Residues: CASSLGARASETQYF. The chain employs TRBV7-9 and TRBJ2-5; tentative D call: TRBD2 (5 bases). The ends were cut back, 1 base at V and 5 bases at J, with 14 bases in the middle. This CDR3 contains 15 residues. CDR1 and CDR2 from the germline V gene are SEHNR and FQNEAQ (reference sequence).

This clonotype was observed many times. V usage is TRBV5-6 and J usage is TRBJ2-7, with 7 positions matching TRBD1. Germline CDR1 and CDR2: SGHDT and YYEEEE. CDR3 length: 14 residues. V shed 4 bases and J 6 bases; nucleotides not matched to a gene: 10. The CDR3 bases are TGTGCCAGCAGCCTCGGACAGGCCGCGGGCGAGCAGTACTTC. Translation gives CASSLGQAAGEQYF.

This clonotype was counted only a few times. V and J are TRBV30 and TRBJ2-4; 9 bases match TRBD2. The germline V gene has CDR1 GTSNPN and CDR2 SVGIG (reference sequence). The CDR3 extends over 17 amino acids. V was pared by 4 bases and J by 7 bases, with 17 bases of the junction left unmatched. This chain's CDR3 is CAWNVGAGGLFGNIQYF. The CDR3 DNA follows: TGTGCCTGGAACGTAGGAGCGGGAGGTCTCTTTGGGAACATTCAGTACTTC.

CDR3 sequence reads: CASSQTGGYTF. The CDR3 DNA follows: TGTGCCAGCAGCCAAACAGGCGGCTACACCTTC. The rearrangement joins TRBV14 to TRBJ1-2; D may be TRBD1 (5 bases). The CDR3 is 11 residues long. Germline CDR1 is SGHDN and CDR2 is FVKESK. V was shortened by 2 bases and J by 8 bases, with 6 bases between the two germline ends.

As to this clonotype: A much larger clone differs by one base, so this may be a read error. J is TRBJ2-1 and V is TRBV7-9; tentative D call: TRBD2 (5 bases). The CDR3 length is 18 residues. Looked up from germline, CDR1 is SEHNR and CDR2 is FQNEAQ (reference sequence). V shed 8 bases and J shed 0 bases, with 23 bases lying between them. This chain's CDR3 is CASGLSLLTISSYNEQFF. The CDR3 region has the DNA TGTGCCAGCGGCCTATCCCTCCTGACTATCAGCTCCTACAATGAGCAGTTCTTC.

This clonotype was found many times. The chain has TRBV6-5 and TRBJ2-7; TRBD1 might be the D (6 bases). V lost 2 bases to trimming and J lost 5 bases, with 10 bases between them. The V gene's germline CDR1 is MNHEY and CDR2 SVGAGI. This CDR3 is built from 13 residues. CDR3 coding DNA: TGTGCCAGCAGTTACACCACAGGGAACGAGCAGTACTTC. Encoded protein: CASSYTTGNEQYF.

This rearrangement joins TRBV7-9 to TRBJ2-7; 9 bases are a match to TRBD1. The CDR3 length is 16 residues. V shed 5 bases, J shed 5 bases, and the junction held 13 bases outside the gene matches. Germline lookup yields CDR1 SEHNR and CDR2 FQNEAQ (reference sequence). CDR3 sequence: CASSTPEGTGINEQYF. DNA for the CDR3: TGTGCCAGCAGCACTCCCGAAGGGACAGGGATCAACGAGCAGTACTTC.

This clonotype was detected ten times or more. The chain employs TRBV9 and TRBJ2-7, with unresolved D. The V end lost 3 bases, the J end lost 0 bases, and 10 bases lay between the germline ends. The V gene's germline CDR1 is SGDLS and CDR2 YYNGEE. CDR3 length equals 14 residues. The CDR3 region has the DNA TGTGCCAGCAGCGAGGTAGCAGGCTCCTACGAGCAGTACTTC. Translated: CASSEVAGSYEQYF.

This clonotype has a handful of counts. The chain has TRBV27 and TRBJ2-7, with 11 bases identical to TRBD2. CDR1 is MNHEY, CDR2 SMNVEV, per germline (reference sequence). J was trimmed by 3 bases and V by 5 bases; bases with no gene match: 9. The CDR3 extends over 16 amino acids. DNA of the CDR3: TGTGCCAGCAGTCCCCCGGGACTAGCGGCAAACTACGAGCAGTACTTC. Its protein product is CASSPPGLAANYEQYF.

This clonotype appeared a few times. One junction end disagrees with the germline gene, perhaps due to a read error. The J gene is TRBJ1-5, the V gene TRBV19; no clear D gene. CDR3 length: 15 residues. Germline values: CDR1 LNHDA, CDR2 SQIVND (reference sequence). This CDR3 reads CASSILLYSNQPQRF. The DNA for the CDR3 is TGTGCCAGTAGTATCCTTCTGTATAGCAATCAGCCCCAGCGTTTT. Filled out from reference TRBV19 and TRBJ1-5, the complete variable domain reads DGGITQSPKYLFRKEGQNVTLSCEQNLNHDAMYWYRQDPGQGLRLIYYSQIVNDFQKGDIAEGYSVSREKKESFPLTVTSAQKNPTAFYLCASSILLYSNQPQRFGDGTRLSIL.

This clonotype was counted between two and nine times. This chain uses TRBV30 with TRBJ1-6, with no clear D. Trimming stripped 3 bases from V and 8 bases from J, with 14 bases between. Germline V gene sequence: CDR1 GTSNPN, CDR2 SVGIG (reference sequence). The CDR3 sequence is 14 residues long. The chain's CDR3 is CAWSLGSWDSPLHF. The CDR3 nucleotides are TGTGCCTGGAGCCTAGGATCTTGGGATTCACCCCTCCACTTT.

This sequence joins TRBV19 and TRBJ2-1; 8 nucleotides match TRBD1. CDR3 size: 17 residues. Germline CDR1 and CDR2: LNHDA and SQIVND (reference sequence). V dropped 0 bases and J dropped 3; count of bases not matched to a gene: 7. The CDR3: CASSIDVGTGLYNEQFF. CDR3 sequence (DNA): TGTGCCAGTAGTATAGATGTGGGGACAGGCCTCTACAATGAGCAGTTCTTC.

This clonotype was detected ten times or more. This rearrangement joins TRBV20-1 to TRBJ2-7; 7 nucleotides align to TRBD2. The germline CDR1 and CDR2 sequences are DFQATT and SNEGSKA (reference sequence). This CDR3 is 14 amino acids long. Trimming at V came to 4 bases and at J to 3 bases, leaving 9 bases not matched to a gene. The CDR3 sequence: CSAINLAENYEQYF. The CDR3 region has the DNA TGCAGTGCTATTAATCTAGCGGAGAACTACGAGCAGTACTTC.

This sequence joins TRBV7-6 and TRBJ2-1; 9 nucleotides line up with TRBD2. V shed 2 bases and J 6 bases; nucleotides not matched to a gene: 17. This CDR3 comprises 19 residues. The germline CDR1 and CDR2 sequences are SGHVS and FNYEAQ. The CDR3 coding sequence is TGTGCCAGCAGCTTATTAACAGGATCGCTAGCGGGAAAGGGCAATGAGCAGTTCTTC. The encoded protein is CASSLLTGSLAGKGNEQFF.

This clonotype was seen only a few times. The rearrangement links TRBV4-2 to TRBJ2-1; D may match TRBD1 or TRBD2 (5 bases each). The CDR3 loop spans 15 amino acids. CDR1 is LGHNA, CDR2 YNFKEQ, per germline. The V end lost 5 bases, the J end lost 3 bases, and 14 bases lay between the germline ends. The CDR3, as DNA: TGTGCCAGCAGCGGACGGGACGTTGACTACAATGAGCAGTTCTTC. This translates into CASSGRDVDYNEQFF.

This clonotype was seen at least ten times. This chain links TRBV19 with TRBJ2-7, with a weak D call TRBD2 (6 bases). V shed 9 bases and J shed 7 bases, with 19 bases lying between them. Germline V CDR1 and CDR2: LNHDA, SQIVND (reference sequence). This CDR3 region has 13 residues. The CDR3 region has the DNA TGTGCCAGCAGCTTAGGCGGGGTTAGAGAGCAGTACTTC. Its protein product is CASSLGGVREQYF.

With regard to this clonotype: Possible read error: a much larger clone is one base away. CDR3 in amino acids: CATPRKEAHQPQHF. DNA of the CDR3: TGTGCCACGCCCAGGAAGGAGGCCCATCAGCCCCAGCATTTT. This chain links TRBV24-1 with TRBJ1-5; D remains ambiguous. Trimming took 10 bases from V and 5 from J, leaving 17 bases between them. CDR3 length: 14 residues. The V gene's germline CDR1 is KGHDR and CDR2 SFDVKD.

This clonotype was found many times. The CDR3 reads CASKWSSGIYEQFF. CDR3 DNA: TGTGCCAGCAAGTGGTCTAGCGGGATCTATGAGCAGTTCTTC. V gene TRBV27 combines with J gene TRBJ2-1; TRBD2 agrees at 9 bases. This CDR3 contains 14 residues. Germline CDR1 and CDR2: MNHEY and SMNVEV (reference sequence). V shed 7 bases, J shed 8 bases, and the junction held 9 bases outside the gene matches.

This clonotype was observed a handful of times. The rearrangement links TRBV27 to TRBJ1-5; weak D call: TRBD1 (6 bases). V lost 6 bases and J lost 7, with 13 bases in between. The V gene's germline CDR1 is MNHEY and CDR2 SMNVEV (reference sequence). The CDR3 extends over 13 amino acids. CDR3 in DNA: TGTGCCAGCAGAACAGGGTTGTCACAGCCCCAGCATTTT. This gives the protein CASRTGLSQPQHF.

This clonotype was picked up many times. V gene TRBV12-3 or TRBV12-4 combines with J gene TRBJ2-7; 8 nucleotides agree with TRBD2. With V trimmed by 5 bases and J by 4 bases, 7 bases remained unmatched. This CDR3 comprises 14 residues. For the CDR3, the DNA is TGTGCCAGCAGTCCCGCGGGGGGCCCGTACGAGCAGTACTTC. Its translation is CASSPAGGPYEQYF.

This clonotype has a count of ten or more. The rearrangement joins TRBV6-6 to TRBJ2-7; D uncertain. The CDR3 loop spans 13 amino acids. V was trimmed by 2 bases and J by 2 bases, leaving 7 bases between them. CDR1 MNHNY and CDR2 SVGAGI come from the germline V gene (reference sequence). CDR3 amino acids: CASSYGRPYEQYF. The CDR3 DNA is TGTGCCAGCAGTTACGGTCGGCCCTACGAGCAGTACTTC.

This clonotype was seen repeatedly, ten times or more. The chain carries TRBV19 and TRBJ1-1; D is undetermined. CDR3 length: 13 amino acids. V dropped 1 base and J dropped 6 bases, with 9 bases sitting between them. Germline V CDR1 and CDR2: LNHDA, SQIVND (reference sequence). CDR3 protein: CASSIATTSEAFF. The CDR3 DNA reads TGTGCCAGTAGTATAGCAACGACCTCTGAAGCTTTCTTT.

The chain is built from TRBV7-9 and TRBJ2-7; D possibly corresponds to TRBD1 (5 bases). V lost 7 bases, J lost 5 bases, and 9 bases lay in between. The germline V gene encodes CDR1 SEHNR and CDR2 FQNEAQ (reference sequence). The CDR3 is made up of 11 amino acids. The CDR3 sequence is CASMGPDEQYF. The CDR3 bases are TGTGCCAGCATGGGGCCCGACGAGCAGTACTTC.

This clonotype was picked up many times. V gene TRBV4-3 combines with J gene TRBJ1-4, with 8 bases identical to TRBD1. This CDR3 spans 16 amino acids. Germline CDR1 reads LGHNA; CDR2 reads YSLEER. The ends lost 0 bases at V and 3 bases at J; junction bases unmatched: 3. As DNA, the CDR3 is TGCGCCAGCAGCCAAGAGACAGGGGATTCTAATGAAAAACTGTTTTTT. It codes for CASSQETGDSNEKLFF.

The chain carries TRBV4-1 and TRBJ2-2; tentatively, D is TRBD2 (5 bases). V was cut by 2 bases and J by 5 bases, with 9 bases left in between. Germline V gene lookup returns CDR1 MGHRA and CDR2 YSYEKL. The CDR3 totals 14 residues. This CDR3 reads CASSQIGVTGELFF. The CDR3, as DNA: TGCGCCAGCAGCCAAATCGGGGTAACCGGGGAGCTGTTTTTT.

The DNA of the CDR3 is TGTGCCAGCAGCCCCCCCGCTAGATCGGCCCAGTACTTC. Its translation is CASSPPARSAQYF. The chain is built from TRBV13 and TRBJ2-5; D is uncertain. The V end lost 5 bases, the J end lost 9 bases, and 16 bases lay between the germline ends. The CDR3 consists of 13 residues. Germline V lookup: CDR1 PRHDT, CDR2 FYEKMQ (reference sequence).